This T cell receptor beta chain is drawn from a study of identical twins. V was trimmed by 2 bases and J by 8 bases, leaving 15 bases between them. CDR1 is MNHEY, CDR2 SMNVEV, per germline (reference sequence). CDR3 length: 15 residues. In this sample, this clonotype turned up a few times. TCRdb re-derived calls from the 5' RACE reads in MiXCR, one entry per CDR3 protein. The repertoire holds 310,000 or so distinct CDR3 sequences, with more than 6.5% as singletons. The data also belong to a second study, concerning yellow fever vaccine responses in identical twins.

The receptor was derived from a woman aged 18 to 35 in good health. Sequenced: memory (CD45RO+) T cells sorted from blood. The V and J genes are TRBV27 and TRBJ1-4, with D uncertain. CDR3 in DNA: TGTGCCAGCAGTTTAAGAAGGAGCCCACGAGAAAAACTGTTTTTT. Protein sequence: CASSLRRSPREKLFF.